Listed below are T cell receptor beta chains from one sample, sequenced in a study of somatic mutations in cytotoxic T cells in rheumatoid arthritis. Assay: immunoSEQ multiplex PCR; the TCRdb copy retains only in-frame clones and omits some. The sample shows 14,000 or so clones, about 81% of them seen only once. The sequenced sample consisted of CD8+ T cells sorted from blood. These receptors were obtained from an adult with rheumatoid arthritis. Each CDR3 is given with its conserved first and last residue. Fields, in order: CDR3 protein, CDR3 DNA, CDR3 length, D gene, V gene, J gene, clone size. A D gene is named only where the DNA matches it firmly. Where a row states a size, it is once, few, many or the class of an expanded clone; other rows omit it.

CDR3 protein: CACSYVGGEQYF
CDR3 DNA: TGTGCCTGCTCATATGTGGGTGGCGAGCAGTACTTC
CDR3 length: 12
D gene: .
V gene: TRBV30
J gene: TRBJ2-7
clone size: few

CDR3 protein: CASSGTGLSGANVLTF
CDR3 DNA: TGTGCCAGTAGCGGGACAGGATTGAGCGGGGCCAACGTCCTGACTTTC
CDR3 length: 16
D gene: TRBD1
V gene: TRBV19
J gene: TRBJ2-6
clone size: .

CDR3 protein: CASSFSPGELFF
CDR3 DNA: TGTGCCAGCAGCTTCAGCCCCGGGGAGCTGTTTTTT
CDR3 length: 12
D gene: .
V gene: TRBV5-6
J gene: TRBJ2-2
clone size: .

CDR3 protein: CASSLRDRSFGEQFF
CDR3 DNA: TGTGCCAGCAGTTTAAGGGACAGGTCTTTCGGTGAGCAGTTCTTC
CDR3 length: 15
D gene: TRBD1
V gene: TRBV27
J gene: TRBJ2-1
clone size: .

CDR3 protein: CASSQGGPDTQYF
CDR3 DNA: TGCGCCAGCAGCCAAGGGGGGCCAGATACGCAGTATTTT
CDR3 length: 13
D gene: .
V gene: TRBV4-3
J gene: TRBJ2-3
clone size: once

CDR3 protein: CASSFSSKGSKYEQFF
CDR3 DNA: TGTGCCAGCAGCTTTTCGTCCAAGGGTAGCAAGTATGAGCAGTTCTTC
CDR3 length: 16
D gene: .
V gene: TRBV7-9
J gene: TRBJ2-1
clone size: .

CDR3 protein: CASSQDRSEAFF
CDR3 DNA: TGCGCCAGCAGCCAAGATAGGAGTGAAGCTTTCTTT
CDR3 length: 12
D gene: .
V gene: TRBV4-1
J gene: TRBJ1-1
clone size: .

CDR3 protein: CASSVEGRGTEAFF
CDR3 DNA: TGTGCCAGCAGCGTAGAGGGTCGGGGCACTGAAGCTTTCTTT
CDR3 length: 14
D gene: .
V gene: TRBV9
J gene: TRBJ1-1
clone size: .

CDR3 protein: CASSLRVQAYEQYF
CDR3 DNA: TGTGCCAGCAGCTTACGGGTCCAAGCCTACGAGCAGTACTTC
CDR3 length: 14
D gene: .
V gene: TRBV7-6
J gene: TRBJ2-7
clone size: .

CDR3 protein: CASSPMWGQANTEAFF
CDR3 DNA: TGTGCCAGCAGTCCGATGTGGGGGCAGGCGAACACTGAAGCTTTCTTT
CDR3 length: 16
D gene: .
V gene: TRBV28
J gene: TRBJ1-1
clone size: .

CDR3 protein: CASSGGNTIYF
CDR3 DNA: TGTGCCAGTAGTGGTGGAAACACCATATATTTT
CDR3 length: 11
D gene: .
V gene: TRBV19
J gene: TRBJ1-3
clone size: once

CDR3 protein: CASSHGTSGWDEQFF
CDR3 DNA: TGCGCCAGCAGCCACGGGACTAGCGGGTGGGATGAGCAGTTCTTC
CDR3 length: 15
D gene: TRBD2
V gene: TRBV4-1
J gene: TRBJ2-1
clone size: .

CDR3 protein: CASSVDSRKETQYF
CDR3 DNA: TGTGCCAGCAGCGTGGACAGTAGGAAAGAGACCCAGTACTTC
CDR3 length: 14
D gene: .
V gene: TRBV9
J gene: TRBJ2-5
clone size: .

CDR3 protein: CASKDDFGAGTEAFF
CDR3 DNA: TGTGCCAGCAAGGACGATTTTGGGGCTGGCACTGAAGCTTTCTTT
CDR3 length: 15
D gene: .
V gene: TRBV6-5
J gene: TRBJ1-1
clone size: .

CDR3 protein: CAWKILGRAEAFF
CDR3 DNA: TGTGCCTGGAAGATTCTCGGGCGGGCTGAAGCTTTCTTT
CDR3 length: 13
D gene: .
V gene: TRBV30
J gene: TRBJ1-1
clone size: .

CDR3 protein: CASSEVGPRPEAFF
CDR3 DNA: TGTGCCAGCAGTGAAGTGGGCCCCAGGCCCGAAGCTTTCTTT
CDR3 length: 14
D gene: .
V gene: TRBV6-1
J gene: TRBJ1-1
clone size: .

CDR3 protein: CASSVIAGNGYTF
CDR3 DNA: TGTGCCAGCAGCGTTATCGCCGGGAATGGCTACACCTTC
CDR3 length: 13
D gene: .
V gene: TRBV5-6
J gene: TRBJ1-2
clone size: once

CDR3 protein: CASSLGATSGSTDTQYF
CDR3 DNA: TGTGCCAGCAGCTTAGGGGCGACTAGCGGGAGTACAGATACGCAGTATTTT
CDR3 length: 17
D gene: TRBD2
V gene: TRBV11-3
J gene: TRBJ2-3
clone size: once

CDR3 protein: CASSPPGPSGTQYF
CDR3 DNA: TGTGCCAGCAGCCCCCCGGGGCCCTCGGGGACCCAGTACTTC
CDR3 length: 14
D gene: .
V gene: TRBV7-9
J gene: TRBJ2-5
clone size: .

CDR3 protein: CASSVGLAGGPGKQFF
CDR3 DNA: TGTGCCAGCAGCGTAGGTCTAGCGGGGGGCCCTGGCAAGCAGTTCTTC
CDR3 length: 16
D gene: TRBD2
V gene: TRBV9
J gene: TRBJ2-1
clone size: .

CDR3 protein: CASSPDRVRYGYTF
CDR3 DNA: TGTGCCAGCAGCCCAGACAGGGTAAGGTATGGCTACACCTTC
CDR3 length: 14
D gene: TRBD1
V gene: TRBV9
J gene: TRBJ1-2
clone size: .

CDR3 protein: CAISGSGADTDTQYF
CDR3 DNA: TGTGCCATCAGTGGCTCGGGAGCGGACACAGATACGCAGTATTTT
CDR3 length: 15
D gene: .
V gene: TRBV10-3
J gene: TRBJ2-3
clone size: .

CDR3 protein: CASSQEGLIGETQYF
CDR3 DNA: TGTGCCAGCAGCCAAGAAGGACTTATCGGGGAGACCCAGTACTTC
CDR3 length: 15
D gene: .
V gene: TRBV14
J gene: TRBJ2-5
clone size: .

CDR3 protein: CASSFHLRVYSSYEQYF
CDR3 DNA: TGTGCCAGCAGTTTTCACCTCAGGGTGTACAGCTCCTACGAGCAGTACTTC
CDR3 length: 17
D gene: .
V gene: TRBV28
J gene: TRBJ2-7
clone size: .

CDR3 protein: CASRADNEKLFF
CDR3 DNA: TGTGCCAGTCGGGCGGATAATGAAAAACTGTTTTTT
CDR3 length: 12
D gene: .
V gene: TRBV6-1
J gene: TRBJ1-4
clone size: .

CDR3 protein: CASSHGAASWSGNTIYF
CDR3 DNA: TGTGCCAGCAGCCATGGGGCAGCCAGCTGGTCTGGAAACACCATATATTTT
CDR3 length: 17
D gene: .
V gene: TRBV7-9
J gene: TRBJ1-3
clone size: .

CDR3 protein: CASSPPQGLRYEQYF
CDR3 DNA: TGTGCCAGCAGTCCCCCACAGGGTCTTAGATACGAGCAGTACTTC
CDR3 length: 15
D gene: .
V gene: TRBV28
J gene: TRBJ2-7
clone size: .

CDR3 protein: CAWTGTKGLYEQYF
CDR3 DNA: TGTGCCTGGACCGGGACAAAAGGCCTCTACGAGCAGTACTTC
CDR3 length: 14
D gene: .
V gene: TRBV30
J gene: TRBJ2-7
clone size: .

CDR3 protein: CASSGPGLADLSEQFF
CDR3 DNA: TGCGCCAGCAGCGGACCGGGACTAGCGGACCTCAGTGAGCAGTTCTTC
CDR3 length: 16
D gene: TRBD2
V gene: TRBV5-1
J gene: TRBJ2-1
clone size: .

CDR3 protein: CASSEPAGIQETQYF
CDR3 DNA: TGCGCCAGCAGTGAGCCAGCGGGAATCCAAGAGACCCAGTACTTC
CDR3 length: 15
D gene: TRBD2
V gene: TRBV10-2
J gene: TRBJ2-5
clone size: .

CDR3 protein: CASSWDRGDEQYF
CDR3 DNA: TGTGCCAGCAGTTGGGACAGGGGTGACGAGCAGTACTTC
CDR3 length: 13
D gene: TRBD1
V gene: TRBV27
J gene: TRBJ2-7
clone size: .

CDR3 protein: CAWSALAVADTQYF
CDR3 DNA: TGTGCCTGGAGTGCACTAGCGGTTGCAGATACGCAGTATTTT
CDR3 length: 14
D gene: TRBD2
V gene: TRBV30
J gene: TRBJ2-3
clone size: .

CDR3 protein: CASSLGDSFTGAGELFF
CDR3 DNA: TGTGCCAGCAGCTTGGGGGACAGTTTTACCGGAGCCGGGGAGCTGTTTTTT
CDR3 length: 17
D gene: TRBD1
V gene: TRBV5-8
J gene: TRBJ2-2
clone size: .

CDR3 protein: CASDQGGGTQYF
CDR3 DNA: TGTGCCAGCGACCAAGGAGGAGGGACGCAGTATTTT
CDR3 length: 12
D gene: .
V gene: TRBV11-2
J gene: TRBJ2-3
clone size: once

CDR3 protein: CASSLMTGRGGTQYF
CDR3 DNA: TGTGCCAGCAGCTTAATGACGGGACGGGGTGGGACCCAGTACTTC
CDR3 length: 15
D gene: .
V gene: TRBV7-8
J gene: TRBJ2-5
clone size: once

CDR3 protein: CASSDSIGGPRNTGELFF
CDR3 DNA: TGTGCCAGCAGTGACTCGATTGGGGGGCCCAGGAACACCGGGGAGCTGTTTTTT
CDR3 length: 18
D gene: .
V gene: TRBV6-4
J gene: TRBJ2-2
clone size: once

CDR3 protein: CASSLSGPYEQYF
CDR3 DNA: TGTGCCAGCAGTTTAAGTGGTCCTTACGAGCAGTACTTC
CDR3 length: 13
D gene: .
V gene: TRBV27
J gene: TRBJ2-7
clone size: .

CDR3 protein: CASSVGTGGDSPLHF
CDR3 DNA: TGTGCCAGCAGCGTGGGGACAGGGGGGGATTCACCCCTCCACTTT
CDR3 length: 15
D gene: TRBD1
V gene: TRBV9
J gene: TRBJ1-6
clone size: .

CDR3 protein: CASTPAGADEKLFF
CDR3 DNA: TGTGCCAGTACCCCCGCGGGGGCGGATGAAAAACTGTTTTTT
CDR3 length: 14
D gene: .
V gene: TRBV19
J gene: TRBJ1-4
clone size: .

CDR3 protein: CASQKVPGNTIYF
CDR3 DNA: TGTGCTTCACAAAAGGTGCCTGGAAACACCATATATTTT
CDR3 length: 13
D gene: .
V gene: TRBV6-5
J gene: TRBJ1-3
clone size: .

CDR3 protein: CATKLAATYNEQFF
CDR3 DNA: TGCGCCACGAAGCTAGCGGCTACCTACAATGAGCAGTTCTTC
CDR3 length: 14
D gene: TRBD2
V gene: TRBV4-1
J gene: TRBJ2-1
clone size: .

CDR3 protein: CASSPLATGVYTEAFF
CDR3 DNA: TGTGCCAGCAGCCCACTTGCCACAGGGGTATACACTGAAGCTTTCTTT
CDR3 length: 16
D gene: TRBD1
V gene: TRBV7-8
J gene: TRBJ1-1
clone size: .

CDR3 protein: CASAGAGENYGYTF
CDR3 DNA: TGTGCCAGCGCCGGGGCAGGGGAGAACTATGGCTACACCTTC
CDR3 length: 14
D gene: .
V gene: TRBV7-9
J gene: TRBJ1-2
clone size: .

CDR3 protein: CASSQSLTSRSTDTQYF
CDR3 DNA: TGTGCCAGCAGCCAATCCCTGACTAGCAGGAGCACAGATACGCAGTATTTT
CDR3 length: 17
D gene: TRBD2
V gene: TRBV16
J gene: TRBJ2-3
clone size: once